This T cell receptor beta chain was identified during a study of PD-1 blockade in classical Hodgkin lymphoma. Each patient relapsed following autologous stem cell transplantation, and prior brentuximab vedotin exposure differed. Assay: immunoSEQ multiplex PCR; the TCRdb copy retains only in-frame clones and omits some. The data show tens of thousands of clones, 73% seen once. The TCR was taken from a human donor with classical Hodgkin lymphoma. The sequencing used peripheral blood mononuclear cells (PBMCs), collected before the second cycle of nivolumab.

CDR3 protein: CASSIRGGYTF. The DNA of the CDR3 is TGTGCCAGTAGTATCCGGGGTGGCTACACCTTC. The chain uses TRBV19 and TRBJ1-2, with D unresolved. The germline CDR1 and CDR2 sequences are LNHDA and SQIVND (reference sequence). V was shortened by 3 bases and J by 7 bases, with 6 bases between the two germline ends. The CDR3 consists of 11 residues.